The clone carrying this T cell receptor (beta chain) showed up just once. The data belong to a study of blood T cell repertoires in COVID-19. Study as a whole: Samples came from the United States, Italy and Spain, spanning acute and convalescent COVID-19. From T cells, B-cell-depleted T cells, or PBMCs came the material, which was cDNA or gDNA.

Here immunoSEQ multiplex PCR was the method, and the copy in TCRdb shows in-frame clones only, minus some. The sample holds over 100,000 clones, around three quarters seen once. Trimming cost V 3 bases and J 0 bases, with 9 bases left between them. CDR3 length equals 15 residues. Germline V gene sequence: CDR1 KGHSH, CDR2 LQKENI. J is TRBJ2-1 and V is TRBV18; D remains ambiguous. The source is a human donor in a cohort sampled during active or convalescent COVID-19. The material sequenced was peripheral blood. CDR3 in amino acids: CASSPVESSYNEQFF. The CDR3 DNA reads TGTGCCAGCTCACCCGTGGAGAGCTCCTACAATGAGCAGTTCTTC. Full variable domain (rest looked up from reference TRBV18 and TRBJ2-1): NAGVMQNPRHLVRRRGQEARLRCSPMKGHSHVYWYRQLPEEGLKFMVYLQKENIIDESGMPKERFSAEFPKEGPSILRIQQVVRGDSAAYFCASSPVESSYNEQFFGPGTRLTVL.